These 7 T cell receptor beta chains originate from one sample sequenced in a study of blood T cells in healthy people across ages (dated by TCRdb to about 2015). Library method: 5' RACE. Sequenced on an Illumina HiSeq 2500. A second PCR of about 7 to 12 cycles was run with a J-beta primer mix and a sample-barcoded 5' primer. TCRdb redid the processing of the public reads, applying fastp at Q25 and MiXCR, and retained in-frame beta chains. Identical CDR3 protein sequences are pooled into one entry, listed with their most common genes and DNA. The sample data list 1,500,000 or so distinct CDR3 sequences, and under 55% of these were observed just once. The top ten constitute approximately 4% of the sample. Specimen: blood. These receptors were collected from a woman between 18 and 29 years old in good health.

This clonotype was seen a few times. The chain carries TRBV7-2 and TRBJ2-5, with TRBD2 matching 9 bases. The V gene's germline CDR1 is SGHTA and CDR2 FQGNSA. Trimming at V came to 6 bases and at J to 5 bases, leaving 10 bases not matched to a gene. The CDR3 has 15 residues. Here the CDR3 DNA reads TGTGCCAGCAGATCTGTAGCGGGAGTTCTGGAGACCCAGTACTTC. It codes for CASRSVAGVLETQYF.

The chain recombines TRBV20-1 with TRBJ1-1; possible D gene TRBD1, 5 bases. CDR1 and CDR2 (germline): DFQATT, SNEGSKA (reference sequence). V lost 4 bases to trimming and J lost 4 bases, with 19 bases between them. The CDR3 extends over 15 amino acids. The CDR3 DNA sequence: TGCAGTGCTAAGGGACTTCAGACTTGGGGCACTGAAGCTTTCTTT. Encoded protein: CSAKGLQTWGTEAFF.

This clonotype was detected only once. This rearrangement joins TRBV12-3 or TRBV12-4 to TRBJ2-5; D tentatively reads TRBD1 or TRBD2 (5 bases each). The J call may be in error: the DNA end matches TRBJ2-1 better. The CDR3 runs 15 residues. CDR3: CASSPPGRYQETQFF. Here the CDR3 DNA reads TGTGCCAGCAGTCCCCCGGGACGGTACCAAGAGACCCAGTTCTTC.

The rearrangement links TRBV5-5 to TRBJ1-2; 10 positions agree with TRBD1. The CDR3 loop spans 17 amino acids. Trimming took 3 bases from V and 0 from J; bases not matched to a gene: 8. Germline values: CDR1 SGHKS, CDR2 YYEKEE (reference sequence). The CDR3 nucleotides are TGTGCCAGCAGCTCGCCGGGACAGGGGAAAACTAACTATGGCTACACCTTC. It specifies CASSSPGQGKTNYGYTF.

The V call is TRBV14, the J call TRBJ2-3; 10 nucleotides line up with TRBD2. Germline V gene lookup returns CDR1 SGHDN and CDR2 FVKESK. The CDR3 totals 17 residues. The trim removed 6 bases at V and 0 bases at J, leaving 9 bases unmatched. The CDR3 sequence: CASRISGGAFSTDTQYF. Written as DNA, the CDR3 is TGTGCCAGCAGGATCAGCGGGGGGGCCTTCAGCACAGATACGCAGTATTTT.

V is TRBV2 and J is TRBJ2-1; D is unclear. The V end was cut by 1 base, the J end by 10 bases, with 11 bases between. Germline loops: CDR1 SNHLY, CDR2 FYNNEI. The CDR3 extends over 13 amino acids. The CDR3 sequence is CASSEEGFDEQFF. CDR3 nucleotide sequence: TGTGCCAGCAGTGAAGAGGGTTTTGACGAGCAGTTCTTC.

This CDR3 reads CASSPSGAYEQYF. CDR3 DNA sequence: TGCGCCAGCAGCCCCTCGGGGGCATACGAGCAGTACTTC. The V gene is TRBV4-3, the J gene TRBJ2-7; D may match TRBD1 or TRBD2 (6 bases each). The V end was cut by 4 bases, the J end by 4 bases, with 11 bases between. Germline V gene data show CDR1 as LGHNA and CDR2 as YSLEER. CDR3 size: 13 residues.